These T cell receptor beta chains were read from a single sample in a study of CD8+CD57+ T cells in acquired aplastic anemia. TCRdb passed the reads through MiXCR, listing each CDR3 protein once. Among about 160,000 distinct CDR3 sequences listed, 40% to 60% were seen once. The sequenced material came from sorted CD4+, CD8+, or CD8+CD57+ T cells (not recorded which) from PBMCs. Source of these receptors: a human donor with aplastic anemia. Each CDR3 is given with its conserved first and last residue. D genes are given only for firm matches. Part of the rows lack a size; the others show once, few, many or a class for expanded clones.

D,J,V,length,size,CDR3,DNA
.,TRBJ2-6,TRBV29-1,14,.,CSVDRGSGANVLTF,TGCAGCGTTGACAGGGGCTCTGGGGCCAACGTCCTGACTTTC
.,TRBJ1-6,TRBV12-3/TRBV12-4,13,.,CASSLRQLGSLHF,TGTGCCAGCAGTTTACGTCAACTGGGATCCCTCCACTTT
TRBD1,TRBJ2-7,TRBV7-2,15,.,CASSFRRDRDYEQYF,TGTGCCAGCAGCTTCCGACGGGACAGGGACTACGAGCAGTACTTC
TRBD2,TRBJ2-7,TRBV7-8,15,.,CASSFGLAGTYEQYF,TGTGCCAGCAGTTTCGGACTAGCGGGAACCTACGAGCAGTACTTC
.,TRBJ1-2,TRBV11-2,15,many,CASSSVAQDAKGYTF,TGTGCCAGCAGCTCAGTGGCCCAGGATGCGAAGGGCTACACCTTC
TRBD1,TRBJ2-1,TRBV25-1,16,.,CASSVSGTVIYNEQFF,TGTGCCAGCAGTGTTTCCGGGACAGTAATCTACAATGAGCAGTTCTTC
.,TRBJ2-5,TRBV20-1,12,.,CSAPDQKETQYF,TGCAGTGCCCCGGACCAGAAAGAGACCCAGTACTTC
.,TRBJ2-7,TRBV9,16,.,CASSDISRQDSYEQYF,TGTGCCAGCAGTGATATCTCTCGGCAGGACTCCTACGAGCAGTACTTC
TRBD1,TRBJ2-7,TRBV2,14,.,CASSEQDRVYEQYF,TGTGCCAGCAGTGAACAGGACAGGGTCTACGAGCAGTACTTC
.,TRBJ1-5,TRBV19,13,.,CASASRLDQPQHF,TGTGCCAGTGCTTCCCGGCTGGATCAGCCCCAGCATTTT
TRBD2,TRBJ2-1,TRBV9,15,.,CASSTSGVSYNEQFF,TGTGCCAGCAGTACTAGCGGGGTTAGCTACAATGAGCAGTTCTTC